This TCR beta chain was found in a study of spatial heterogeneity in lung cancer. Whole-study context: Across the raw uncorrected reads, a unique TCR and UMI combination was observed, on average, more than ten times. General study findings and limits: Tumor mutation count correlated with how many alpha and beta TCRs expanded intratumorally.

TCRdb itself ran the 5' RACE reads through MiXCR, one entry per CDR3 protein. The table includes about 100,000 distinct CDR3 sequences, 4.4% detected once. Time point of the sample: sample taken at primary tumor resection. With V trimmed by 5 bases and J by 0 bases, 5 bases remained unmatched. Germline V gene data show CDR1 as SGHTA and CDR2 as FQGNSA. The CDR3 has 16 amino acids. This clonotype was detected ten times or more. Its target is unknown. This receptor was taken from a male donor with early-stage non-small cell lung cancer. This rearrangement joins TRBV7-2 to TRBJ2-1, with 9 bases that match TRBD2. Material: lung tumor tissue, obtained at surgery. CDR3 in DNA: TGTGCCAGCAGCCTACTTAGCGGGAGCTCCTACAATGAGCAGTTCTTC. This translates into CASSLLSGSSYNEQFF.